Below, 16 T cell receptor beta chains from the same sample are listed, as sequenced in a study of blood T cell repertoires in COVID-19. Profiling relied on immunoSEQ multiplex PCR, and the TCRdb table lists in-frame clones only, not all of them. Seen here are just over 650,000 clones, over 80% observed once, and the top ten hold over 0.2%. Input material: peripheral blood. Receptors originate from a woman younger than 30 with acute or convalescent COVID-19.

V and J are TRBV12-5 and TRBJ1-3; no reliable D call. Germline V lookup: CDR1 LGHNT, CDR2 FRNRAP. The CDR3 runs to 14 residues. Trimming took off 7 bases at V and 0 bases at J, with 10 bases between the two ends. CDR3 protein: CASAPGISGNTIYF. CDR3 coding DNA: TGTGCTAGTGCCCCCGGGATCTCTGGAAACACCATATATTTT.

This clone was found once. This sample also contains other DNA sequences that code for the same CDR3. The V and J genes are TRBV19 and TRBJ1-1; 8 nucleotides align to TRBD1. The CDR3 is 13 amino acids. The V gene end was trimmed by 6 bases and the J gene end by 5 bases; junction bases not matched to a gene: 5. The germline V gene has CDR1 LNHDA and CDR2 SQIVND (reference sequence). The CDR3 sequence is CASSPGQGTEAFF. The CDR3 DNA reads TGTGCCAGTAGCCCTGGACAGGGTACTGAAGCTTTCTTT.

This chain joins TRBV5-1 and TRBJ1-4; D unresolved. CDR3 length: 15 residues. Germline CDR1 is SGHRS and CDR2 is YFSETQ. Trimming took off 4 bases at V and 5 bases at J, with 15 bases between the two ends. DNA for the CDR3: TGCGCCAGCAGCATCGACCCCGGGTCGAATGAAAAACTGTTTTTT. This encodes CASSIDPGSNEKLFF.

This chain links TRBV18 with TRBJ1-1; no clear D. Trimming stripped 0 bases from V and 2 bases from J, with 19 bases between. CDR3 length equals 18 residues. Looked up from germline, CDR1 is KGHSH and CDR2 is LQKENI. CDR3 coding DNA: TGTGCCAGCTCACCACCCAGCGTGGGTCGATCAACTAACACTGAAGCTTTCTTT. This sequence encodes CASSPPSVGRSTNTEAFF.

CDR3 bases: TGCGCCAGCACCAGGGGGGCGAACACCGGGGAGCTGTTTTTT. Amino acid sequence: CASTRGANTGELFF. This chain joins TRBV5-1 and TRBJ2-2; weak D call: TRBD1 (7 bases). CDR3 length equals 14 residues. The germline V and J ends were trimmed by 6 bases and 0 bases, with 9 bases remaining between them. Germline V gene lookup returns CDR1 SGHRS and CDR2 YFSETQ.

The chain uses TRBV9 and TRBJ2-3, with 9 bases identical to TRBD1. The germline V gene encodes CDR1 SGDLS and CDR2 YYNGEE. The CDR3 is made up of 15 amino acids. V dropped 4 bases and J dropped 5; count of bases not matched to a gene: 8. The CDR3 loop reads CASSLGQGPLDTQYF. DNA for the CDR3: TGTGCCAGCAGCCTGGGACAGGGCCCGCTAGATACGCAGTATTTT.

This chain connects TRBV5-5 to TRBJ1-5; maybe TRBD1 (6 bases). Germline-derived CDR1 and CDR2 are SGHKS and YYEKEE (reference sequence). The CDR3 spans 16 residues. V lost 4 bases and J lost 0, with 14 bases in between. CDR3 amino acids: CASSRGDTYSNQPQHF. For the CDR3, the DNA is TGTGCCAGCAGCCGGGGGGACACCTATAGCAATCAGCCCCAGCATTTT.

J is TRBJ1-6 and V is TRBV7-6, with D maybe TRBD1 (6 bases). The CDR3 sequence is 13 residues long. Looked up from germline, CDR1 is SGHVS and CDR2 is FNYEAQ. The V end was cut by 2 bases, the J end by 12 bases, with 11 bases between. The chain's CDR3 is CASSLSLQGPLHF. In DNA form, the CDR3 reads TGTGCCAGCAGCTTATCCCTACAGGGACCCCTCCACTTT.

The J gene is TRBJ2-3, the V gene TRBV9; maybe TRBD2 (5 bases). The V gene lost 0 bases and the J gene lost 2 bases, with 13 bases spanning the gap. Germline loops: CDR1 SGDLS, CDR2 YYNGEE. This CDR3 has 16 amino acids. The chain's CDR3 is CASSVARSRATDTQYF. CDR3 nucleotides: TGTGCCAGCAGCGTAGCTAGGTCGCGGGCCACAGATACGCAGTATTTT.

This chain connects TRBV25-1 to TRBJ2-2, with D uncertain. The CDR3 spans 16 residues. Germline V gene sequence: CDR1 MGHDK, CDR2 SYGVNS. Between the trimmed V and J ends, which lost 2 bases and 5 bases, there was a span of 15 bases. The CDR3 DNA reads TGTGCCAGCAGTGAACCCCGAGGAGTTGGGACCGGGGAGCTGTTTTTT. It specifies CASSEPRGVGTGELFF.

This chain links TRBV15 with TRBJ1-6; 7 bases fit TRBD1. Germline values: CDR1 LNHNV, CDR2 YYDKDF (reference sequence). V lost 4 bases and J lost 6; bases outside the gene matches: 3. This CDR3 has 14 amino acids. The CDR3 protein is CATSMGQLNSPLHF. The CDR3 DNA follows: TGTGCCACCAGCATGGGACAGCTTAATTCACCCCTCCACTTT.

The rearrangement joins TRBV6-5 to TRBJ1-2; 7 nucleotides match TRBD1. V was pared by 8 bases and J by 0 bases, with 6 bases of the junction left unmatched. The germline CDR1 and CDR2 sequences are MNHEY and SVGAGI. The CDR3 contains 14 residues. In DNA, the CDR3 is TGTGCCAGCGGGACAGTTCAACCTAACTATGGCTACACCTTC. Translation gives CASGTVQPNYGYTF.

V and J are TRBV19 and TRBJ1-1, with D perhaps matching TRBD1 (5 bases). CDR1 and CDR2 (germline): LNHDA, SQIVND (reference sequence). V lost 6 bases to trimming and J lost 0 bases, with 11 bases between them. This CDR3 comprises 14 residues. As DNA, the CDR3 is TGTGCCAGTAGCTCCGGGGGGATGAACACTGAAGCTTTCTTT. Translated, it gives CASSSGGMNTEAFF.

The chain combines TRBV3-1 (or the pseudogene TRBV3-2) with TRBJ1-6; D is possibly TRBD1 (6 bases). CDR3 length: 18 residues. V lost 1 base and J lost 8, with 21 bases in between. Per germline, CDR1 LGHDT and CDR2 YNNKEL (reference sequence). The DNA of the CDR3 is TGTGCCAGCAGCCAAGGGGTAGGTACAGGGTATATGGATTCACCCCTCCACTTT. Its protein is CASSQGVGTGYMDSPLHF.

The CDR3 DNA sequence: TGTGCCTGGATTAAACGAGGCATCACAGATACGCAGTATTTT. Translated: CAWIKRGITDTQYF. The rearrangement joins TRBV30 to TRBJ2-3; D is uncertain. This CDR3 is built from 14 residues. With 4 bases removed from V and 2 bases from J, the gap between germline ends came to 13 bases. Germline loops: CDR1 GTSNPN, CDR2 SVGIG (reference sequence).

This clone has just a few counts. This chain uses TRBV9 with TRBJ2-1; TRBD2 agrees at 13 bases. The CDR3 has 16 amino acids. Unmatched junction bases numbered 10, after V lost 4 bases and J lost 9 bases. In germline, CDR1 is SGDLS, CDR2 YYNGEE. The CDR3 is CASSPLRRLAGGEQFF. CDR3 bases: TGTGCCAGCAGCCCGCTCCGGAGACTAGCGGGGGGTGAGCAGTTCTTC.